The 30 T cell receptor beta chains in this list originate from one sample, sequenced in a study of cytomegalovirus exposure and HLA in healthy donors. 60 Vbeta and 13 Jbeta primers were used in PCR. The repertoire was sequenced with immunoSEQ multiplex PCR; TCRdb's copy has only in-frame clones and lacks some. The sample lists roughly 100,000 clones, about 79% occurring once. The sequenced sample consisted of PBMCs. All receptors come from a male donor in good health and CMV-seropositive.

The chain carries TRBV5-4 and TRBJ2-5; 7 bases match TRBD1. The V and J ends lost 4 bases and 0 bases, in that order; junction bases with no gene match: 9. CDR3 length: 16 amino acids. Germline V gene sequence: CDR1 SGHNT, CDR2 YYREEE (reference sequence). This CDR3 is CASSPPGQLNQETQYF. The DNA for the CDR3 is TGTGCCAGCAGCCCTCCGGGACAGCTTAACCAAGAGACCCAGTACTTC.

The CDR3 nucleotides read TGTGCCAGCTCTCCTAATTCGGGGTGGATTTCACCCCTCCACTTT. It specifies CASSPNSGWISPLHF. This chain connects TRBV18 to TRBJ1-6; D not resolved. The CDR3 is made up of 15 amino acids. The germline CDR1 and CDR2 sequences are KGHSH and LQKENI. V was clipped by 6 bases and J by 9 bases, with 18 bases between them. The full variable domain, with the rest looked up from reference TRBV18 and TRBJ1-6, is NAGVMQNPRHLVRRRGQEARLRCSPMKGHSHVYWYRQLPEEGLKFMVYLQKENIIDESGMPKERFSAEFPKEGPSILRIQQVVRGDSAAYFCASSPNSGWISPLHFGNGTRLTVT.

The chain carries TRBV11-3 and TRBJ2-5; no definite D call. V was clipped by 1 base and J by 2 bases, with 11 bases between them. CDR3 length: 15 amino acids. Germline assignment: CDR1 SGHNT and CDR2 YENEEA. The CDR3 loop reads CASSLAISSQETQYF. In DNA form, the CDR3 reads TGTGCCAGCAGCTTAGCTATTAGCAGTCAAGAGACCCAGTACTTC.

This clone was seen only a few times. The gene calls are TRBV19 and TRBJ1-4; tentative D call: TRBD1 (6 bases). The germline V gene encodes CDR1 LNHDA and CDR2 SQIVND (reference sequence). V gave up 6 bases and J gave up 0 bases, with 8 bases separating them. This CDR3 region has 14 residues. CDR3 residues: CASRDRATNEKLFF. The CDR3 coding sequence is TGTGCCAGTAGGGACAGAGCAACTAATGAAAAACTGTTTTTT.

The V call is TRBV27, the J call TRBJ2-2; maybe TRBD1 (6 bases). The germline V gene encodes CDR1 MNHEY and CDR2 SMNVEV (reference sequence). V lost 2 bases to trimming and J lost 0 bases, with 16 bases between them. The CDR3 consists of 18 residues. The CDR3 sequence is CASSLGAGARSNTGELFF. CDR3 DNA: TGTGCCAGCAGTTTAGGTGCAGGGGCCAGATCGAACACCGGGGAGCTGTTTTTT.

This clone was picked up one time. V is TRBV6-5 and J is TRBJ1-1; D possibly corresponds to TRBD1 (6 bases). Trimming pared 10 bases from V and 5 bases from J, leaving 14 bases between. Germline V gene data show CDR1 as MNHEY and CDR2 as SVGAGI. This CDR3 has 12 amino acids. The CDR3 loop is CATRTVRTEAFF. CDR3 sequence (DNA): TGTGCCACCCGGACAGTGAGAACTGAAGCTTTCTTT.

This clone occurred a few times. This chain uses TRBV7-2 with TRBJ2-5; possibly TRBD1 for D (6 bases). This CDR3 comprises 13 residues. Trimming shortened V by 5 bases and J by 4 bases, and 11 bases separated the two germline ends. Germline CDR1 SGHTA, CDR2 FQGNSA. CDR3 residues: CASSDTGRETQYF. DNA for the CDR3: TGTGCCAGCAGCGACACAGGGAGAGAGACCCAGTACTTC.

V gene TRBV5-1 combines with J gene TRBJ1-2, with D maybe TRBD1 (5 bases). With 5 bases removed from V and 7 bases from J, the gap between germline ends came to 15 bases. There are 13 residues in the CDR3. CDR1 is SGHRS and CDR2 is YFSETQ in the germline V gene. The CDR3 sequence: CASRTTGTAGYTF. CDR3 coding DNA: TGCGCCAGCAGAACTACAGGCACGGCTGGCTACACCTTC.

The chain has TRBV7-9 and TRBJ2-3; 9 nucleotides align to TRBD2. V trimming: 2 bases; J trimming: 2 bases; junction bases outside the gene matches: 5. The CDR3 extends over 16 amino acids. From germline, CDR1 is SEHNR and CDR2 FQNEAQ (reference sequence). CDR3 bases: TGTGCCAGCAGCTTACATCGCGGGGGGGCCACAGATACGCAGTATTTT. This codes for CASSLHRGGATDTQYF.

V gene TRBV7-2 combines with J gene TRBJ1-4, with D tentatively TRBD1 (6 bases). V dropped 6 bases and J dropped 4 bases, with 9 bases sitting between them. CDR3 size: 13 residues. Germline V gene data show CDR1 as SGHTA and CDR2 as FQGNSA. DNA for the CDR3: TGTGCCAGCAGTCGACAGGTTAATGAAAAACTGTTTTTT. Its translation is CASSRQVNEKLFF.

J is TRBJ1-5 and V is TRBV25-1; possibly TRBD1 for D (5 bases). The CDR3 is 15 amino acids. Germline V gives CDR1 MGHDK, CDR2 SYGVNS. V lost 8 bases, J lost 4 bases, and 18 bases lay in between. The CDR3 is CASPRDRNRNQPQHF. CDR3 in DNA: TGTGCCAGCCCCCGCGACAGAAACCGAAATCAGCCCCAGCATTTT.

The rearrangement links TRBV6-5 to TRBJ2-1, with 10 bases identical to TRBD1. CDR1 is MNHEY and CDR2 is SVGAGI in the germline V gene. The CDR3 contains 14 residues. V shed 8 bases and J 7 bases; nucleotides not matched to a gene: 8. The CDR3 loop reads CASGSGQGVNEQFF. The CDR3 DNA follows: TGTGCCAGCGGATCCGGACAGGGGGTGAATGAGCAGTTCTTC.

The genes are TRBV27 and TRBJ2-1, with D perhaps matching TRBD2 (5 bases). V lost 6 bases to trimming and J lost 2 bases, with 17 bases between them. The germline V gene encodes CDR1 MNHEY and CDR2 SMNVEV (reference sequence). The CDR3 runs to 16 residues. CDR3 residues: CASRDPSGNAYNEQFF. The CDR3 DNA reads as TGTGCCAGCAGGGACCCTTCGGGGAACGCCTACAATGAGCAGTTCTTC.

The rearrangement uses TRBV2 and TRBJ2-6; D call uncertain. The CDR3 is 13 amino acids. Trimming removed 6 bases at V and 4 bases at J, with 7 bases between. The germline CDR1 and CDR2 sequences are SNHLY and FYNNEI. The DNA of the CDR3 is TGTGCCAGCAGGGTTGCGGGGGCCAACGTCCTGACTTTC. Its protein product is CASRVAGANVLTF.

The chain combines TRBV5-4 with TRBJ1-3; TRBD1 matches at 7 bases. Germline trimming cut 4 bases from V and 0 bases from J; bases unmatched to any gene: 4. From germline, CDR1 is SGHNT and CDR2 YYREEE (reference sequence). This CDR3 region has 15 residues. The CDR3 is CASSPGQLSGNTIYF. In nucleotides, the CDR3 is TGTGCCAGCAGCCCGGGACAGCTCTCTGGAAACACCATATATTTT.

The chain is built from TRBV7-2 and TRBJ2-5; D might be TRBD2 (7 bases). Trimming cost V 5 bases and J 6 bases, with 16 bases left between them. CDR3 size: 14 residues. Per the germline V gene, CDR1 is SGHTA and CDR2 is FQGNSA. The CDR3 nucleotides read TGTGCCAGCAGCACCTCGGGGGGCCAGCAGACCCAGTACTTC. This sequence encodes CASSTSGGQQTQYF.

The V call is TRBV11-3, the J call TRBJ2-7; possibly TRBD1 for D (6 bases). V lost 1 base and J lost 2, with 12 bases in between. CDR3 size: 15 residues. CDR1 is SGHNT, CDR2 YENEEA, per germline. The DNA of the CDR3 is TGTGCCAGCAGCTTAGGACAGGTCCGAACCTACGAGCAGTACTTC. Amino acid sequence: CASSLGQVRTYEQYF.

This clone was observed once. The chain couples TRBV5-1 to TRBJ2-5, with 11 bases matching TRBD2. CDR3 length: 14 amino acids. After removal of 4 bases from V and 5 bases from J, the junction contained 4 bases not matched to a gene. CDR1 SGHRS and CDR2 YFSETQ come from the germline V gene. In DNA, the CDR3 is TGCGCCAGCAGCGAGGGGACTAGCGGTGAGACCCAGTACTTC. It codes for CASSEGTSGETQYF.

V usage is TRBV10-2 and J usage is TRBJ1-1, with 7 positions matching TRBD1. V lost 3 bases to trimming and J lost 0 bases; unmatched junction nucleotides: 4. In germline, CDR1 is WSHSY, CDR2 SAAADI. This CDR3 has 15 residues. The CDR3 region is CASSDTQGMNTEAFF. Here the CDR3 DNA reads TGCGCCAGCAGTGACACACAGGGGATGAACACTGAAGCTTTCTTT.

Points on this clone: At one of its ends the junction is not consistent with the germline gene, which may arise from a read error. The CDR3, as DNA: TGTGCCAGCAGCTTGGGGGGGGACAGACCCGTGCACTTC. This encodes CASSLGGDRPVHF. This chain uses TRBV5-4 with TRBJ2-7; D might be TRBD1 (7 bases). Germline V gene data show CDR1 as SGHNT and CDR2 as YYREEE (reference sequence). The CDR3 runs 13 residues.

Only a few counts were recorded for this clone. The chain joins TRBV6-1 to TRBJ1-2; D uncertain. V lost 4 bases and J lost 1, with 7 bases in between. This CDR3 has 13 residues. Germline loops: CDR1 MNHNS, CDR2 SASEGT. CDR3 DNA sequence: TGTGCCAGCAGTGCGCACAGTAACTATGGCTACACCTTC. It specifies CASSAHSNYGYTF.

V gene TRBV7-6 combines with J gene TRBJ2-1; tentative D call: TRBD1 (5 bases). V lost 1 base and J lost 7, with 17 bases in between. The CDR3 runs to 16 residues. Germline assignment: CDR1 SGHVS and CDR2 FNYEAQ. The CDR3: CASSLGAQGVRNEQFF. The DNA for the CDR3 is TGTGCCAGCAGCTTAGGGGCTCAAGGGGTACGGAATGAGCAGTTCTTC.

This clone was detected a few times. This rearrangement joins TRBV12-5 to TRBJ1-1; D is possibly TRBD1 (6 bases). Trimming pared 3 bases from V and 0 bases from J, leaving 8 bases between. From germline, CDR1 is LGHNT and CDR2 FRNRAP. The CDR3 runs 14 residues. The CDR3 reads CASGFGQLNTEAFF. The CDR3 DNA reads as TGTGCTAGTGGTTTCGGACAGCTGAACACTGAAGCTTTCTTT.

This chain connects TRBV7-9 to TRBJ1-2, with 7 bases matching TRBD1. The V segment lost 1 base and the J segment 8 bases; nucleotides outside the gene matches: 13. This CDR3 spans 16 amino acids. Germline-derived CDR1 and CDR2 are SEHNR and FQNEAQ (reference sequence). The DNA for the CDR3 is TGTGCCAGCAGCTTAGAATCGGGCGACAGGGCTAACGGCTACACCTTC. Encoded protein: CASSLESGDRANGYTF.

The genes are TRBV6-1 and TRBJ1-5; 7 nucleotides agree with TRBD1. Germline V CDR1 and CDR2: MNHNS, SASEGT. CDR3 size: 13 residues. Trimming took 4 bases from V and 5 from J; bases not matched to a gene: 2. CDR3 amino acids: CASSVQGDQPQHF. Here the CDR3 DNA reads TGTGCCAGCAGTGTGCAGGGGGATCAGCCCCAGCATTTT.

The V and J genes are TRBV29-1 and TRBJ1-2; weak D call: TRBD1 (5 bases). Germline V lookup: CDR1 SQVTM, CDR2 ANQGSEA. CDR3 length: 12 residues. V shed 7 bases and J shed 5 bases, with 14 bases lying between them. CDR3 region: CSAQDRGYGYTF. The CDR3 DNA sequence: TGCAGCGCCCAGGACCGGGGGTATGGCTACACCTTC.

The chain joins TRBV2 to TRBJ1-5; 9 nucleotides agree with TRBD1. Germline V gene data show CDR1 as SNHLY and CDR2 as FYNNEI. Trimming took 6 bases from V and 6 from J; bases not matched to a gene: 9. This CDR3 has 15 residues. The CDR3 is CASSGTGRRSQPQHF. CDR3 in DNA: TGTGCCAGCAGCGGGACAGGGCGCAGAAGTCAGCCCCAGCATTTT.

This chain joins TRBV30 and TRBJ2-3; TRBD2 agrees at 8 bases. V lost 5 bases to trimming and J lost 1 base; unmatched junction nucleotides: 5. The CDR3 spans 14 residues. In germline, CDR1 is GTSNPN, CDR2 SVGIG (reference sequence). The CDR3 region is CAWQSGSRTDTQYF. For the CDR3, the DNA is TGTGCCTGGCAGAGCGGGAGCCGCACAGATACGCAGTATTTT.

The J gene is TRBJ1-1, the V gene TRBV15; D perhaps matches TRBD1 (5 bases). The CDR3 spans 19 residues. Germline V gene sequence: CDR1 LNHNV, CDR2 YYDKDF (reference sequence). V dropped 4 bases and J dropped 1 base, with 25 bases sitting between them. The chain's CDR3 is CATSKVFTGSRGWNTEAFF. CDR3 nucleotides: TGTGCCACCAGCAAAGTTTTTACAGGATCCAGAGGCTGGAACACTGAAGCTTTCTTT.

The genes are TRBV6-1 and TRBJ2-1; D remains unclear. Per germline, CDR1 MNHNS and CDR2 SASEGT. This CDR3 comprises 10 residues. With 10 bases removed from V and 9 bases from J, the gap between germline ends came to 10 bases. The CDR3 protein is CAIEAIEQFF. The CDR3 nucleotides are TGTGCCATCGAAGCAATTGAGCAGTTCTTC.